Reported below is one T cell receptor (beta chain). Its antigen is undetermined. TRB rearrangements were amplified by multiplex PCR with BIOMED2 TRB-A/B primers. TCRdb reprocessed the multiplex PCR reads via MiXCR and lists one record per CDR3 protein. The sample holds 20,000 to 30,000 distinct CDR3 sequences, over 25% seen once. The CDR3 contains 13 residues. Germline V gene sequence: CDR1 SGHTA, CDR2 FQGNSA. Trimming left V 5 bases short and J 0 bases short, with 6 bases between. This specimen belongs to a study of T and B cells in COVID-19 patients. The wider study: Peripheral blood came from COVID-19 patients with active infection or after recovery. Of more than 19 active-infection patients, over 9 were critically ill with mechanical ventilation or extracorporeal membrane oxygenation.

TRB was amplified from about 260-540 ng of blood genomic DNA. The study, taken as a whole, reports: There were roughly 2,400 TCR clusters exclusive to the recovered cohort, a few dozen with low generation probability. In COVID-19 patients, T cell receptor beta variable and joining gene use was reportedly strongly skewed.

The V and J genes are TRBV7-2 and TRBJ2-3, with D unclear. This receptor was obtained from a human donor who had recovered from COVID-19. Input material: blood. The CDR3 is CASSLVSTDTQYF. In nucleotides, the CDR3 is TGTGCCAGCAGCCTAGTCAGCACAGATACGCAGTATTTT. Full variable domain (missing parts from reference TRBV7-2 and TRBJ2-3): GAGVSQSPSNKVTEKGKDVELRCDPISGHTALYWYRQSLGQGLEFLIYFQGNSAPDKSGLPSDRFSAERTGGSVSTLTIQRTQQEDSAVYLCASSLVSTDTQYFGPGTRLTVL.